This paragraph covers one TCR beta chain sequence. This sample is drawn from a study of blood T cell repertoires in COVID-19. Some clones are missing from TCRdb's copy, which holds only in-frame ones; the method was immunoSEQ multiplex PCR. The sample holds nearly 200,000 clones, approximately 84% seen once. Between the trimmed V and J ends, which lost 5 bases and 0 bases, there was a span of 22 bases. Germline assignment: CDR1 LGHNA and CDR2 YSLEER. The CDR3 spans 18 residues. This TCR derives from a human donor with acute or convalescent COVID-19. The donor label of this sample is uncertain. What was sequenced was peripheral blood. The V call is TRBV4-3, the J call TRBJ1-2; D remains unclear. The CDR3 bases are TGCGCCAGCAGCACCGATCTCGGAGCGGCCGATGCTAACTATGGCTACACCTTC. Translation gives CASSTDLGAADANYGYTF.